Listed below are T cell receptor beta chains from one sample, sequenced in a study of blood T cells in healthy people across ages. Each CDR3 protein is one row after TCRdb ran MiXCR on the 5' RACE reads. The table records 650,000 to 800,000 distinct CDR3 sequences, over 40% of them present only once. Sequenced material: blood. These TCRs come from a woman aged 80 or older in good health. CDR3s include the opening cysteine and the closing phenylalanine or tryptophan. Fields, in order: D gene, J gene, V gene, clone size, CDR3 DNA, CDR3 protein. The D gene is left open where the match is weak. Clone size is given for some rows only: seen once, a few or many times, or a class if the clone is expanded.

D gene: TRBD1; J gene: TRBJ1-2; V gene: TRBV5-5; clone size: once; CDR3 DNA: TGTGCCAGCAGCCCGTGGACAGGAAGGTCGTATGGCTACACCTTC; CDR3 protein: CASSPWTGRSYGYTF
D gene: .; J gene: TRBJ1-5; V gene: TRBV19; clone size: .; CDR3 DNA: TGTGCCAGTAGCTCCCGGGGGCCCCAGCATTTT; CDR3 protein: CASSSRGPQHF
D gene: .; J gene: TRBJ1-2; V gene: TRBV29-1; clone size: .; CDR3 DNA: TGCAGCGAAGTTGGGGTCCTCGGTGGCTACACCTTC; CDR3 protein: CSEVGVLGGYTF
D gene: TRBD1; J gene: TRBJ2-5; V gene: TRBV25-1; clone size: few; CDR3 DNA: TGTGCCAGCAGTGAATATAAGGGGACAGGGGCCCAAGAGACCCAGTACTTC; CDR3 protein: CASSEYKGTGAQETQYF
D gene: .; J gene: TRBJ2-7; V gene: TRBV6-6; clone size: .; CDR3 DNA: TGTGCCAGCAGTTACTTGGACGATGCCTACGAGCAGTACTTC; CDR3 protein: CASSYLDDAYEQYF
D gene: .; J gene: TRBJ1-1; V gene: TRBV29-1; clone size: .; CDR3 DNA: TGCAGCGTTGAAACGGACATGAACACTGAAGCTTTCTTT; CDR3 protein: CSVETDMNTEAFF
D gene: .; J gene: TRBJ2-6; V gene: TRBV10-3; clone size: many; CDR3 DNA: TGTGCCAGCAGGGCGGGGTCTGGGGCCAACGTCCTGACTTTC; CDR3 protein: CASRAGSGANVLTF
D gene: .; J gene: TRBJ2-5; V gene: TRBV4-1; clone size: .; CDR3 DNA: TGCGCCAGCAGCCGGAACCAGGAGGCTCCGGGGAAGCAGTACTTC; CDR3 protein: CASSRNQEAPGKQYF
D gene: TRBD1; J gene: TRBJ1-4; V gene: TRBV28; clone size: many; CDR3 DNA: TGTGCCAGCAGTTCTCCCCCAGACAGGGGGCGGACTAATGAAAAACTGTTTTTT; CDR3 protein: CASSSPPDRGRTNEKLFF
D gene: .; J gene: TRBJ2-1; V gene: TRBV7-8; clone size: .; CDR3 DNA: TGCGCCAGCAGCTTATTGTCGGGGGATTACAATGAGCAGTTCTTC; CDR3 protein: CASSLLSGDYNEQFF
D gene: .; J gene: TRBJ2-7; V gene: TRBV29-1; clone size: few; CDR3 DNA: TGCAGCTTCACAATGCCAGGGGCTCTCTACGAGCAGTACTTC; CDR3 protein: CSFTMPGALYEQYF
D gene: .; J gene: TRBJ1-2; V gene: TRBV7-9; clone size: few; CDR3 DNA: TGTGCCAGCAGCGCGGTGGAGGGGTCTAACTATGGCTACACCTTC; CDR3 protein: CASSAVEGSNYGYTF
D gene: .; J gene: TRBJ2-3; V gene: TRBV7-2; clone size: few; CDR3 DNA: TGTGCCAGCAGCTTACAGGCAGGGGCAGATACGCAGTATTTT; CDR3 protein: CASSLQAGADTQYF
D gene: .; J gene: TRBJ1-2; V gene: TRBV12-3/TRBV12-4; clone size: once; CDR3 DNA: TGTGCCAGCCGCTTGGACATCAGGGGTGGCTACACCTTC; CDR3 protein: CASRLDIRGGYTF
D gene: .; J gene: TRBJ2-6; V gene: TRBV7-9; clone size: .; CDR3 DNA: TGTGCCAGCAGCTCCAGTTACTCTGGGGCCAACGTCCTGACTTTC; CDR3 protein: CASSSSYSGANVLTF
D gene: .; J gene: TRBJ2-1; V gene: TRBV12-3/TRBV12-4; clone size: many; CDR3 DNA: TGTGCCAGCAGTTCCCAGGGGTCGACCTACAATGAGCAGTTCTTC; CDR3 protein: CASSSQGSTYNEQFF
D gene: .; J gene: TRBJ2-1; V gene: TRBV6-2/TRBV6-3; clone size: .; CDR3 DNA: TGTGCCAGCAGCCCGGATTATGAGCAGTTCTTC; CDR3 protein: CASSPDYEQFF
D gene: .; J gene: TRBJ1-5; V gene: TRBV13; clone size: .; CDR3 DNA: TGTGCCAGCAGCTCCTCAGGGTATCAGCCCCAGCATTTT; CDR3 protein: CASSSSGYQPQHF
D gene: TRBD1; J gene: TRBJ1-5; V gene: TRBV12-3/TRBV12-4; clone size: many; CDR3 DNA: TGTGCCAGCCGGACAGGGGGAGGTCAGCCCCAGCATTTT; CDR3 protein: CASRTGGGQPQHF
D gene: .; J gene: TRBJ2-1; V gene: TRBV15; clone size: .; CDR3 DNA: TGTGCCACCAGCAGAGAAGGACGGGAATACAATGAGCAGTTCTTC; CDR3 protein: CATSREGREYNEQFF
D gene: .; J gene: TRBJ2-7; V gene: TRBV2; clone size: .; CDR3 DNA: TGTGCCAGCAGTGTGGACAGACGTCTCTACGAGCAGTACTTC; CDR3 protein: CASSVDRRLYEQYF
D gene: .; J gene: TRBJ2-7; V gene: TRBV6-2/TRBV6-3; clone size: .; CDR3 DNA: TGTACCAGCAGTTACGGCACAGCCTACGAGCAGTACTTC; CDR3 protein: CTSSYGTAYEQYF
D gene: TRBD1; J gene: TRBJ2-3; V gene: TRBV12-3/TRBV12-4; clone size: many; CDR3 DNA: TGTGCCAGCAGTCACAGGGGGCGTAGCACAGATACGCAGTATTTT; CDR3 protein: CASSHRGRSTDTQYF
D gene: .; J gene: TRBJ1-2; V gene: TRBV2; clone size: .; CDR3 DNA: TGTGCCAGCAGTGAAAACAAACTTCTTAACTATGGCTACACCTTC; CDR3 protein: CASSENKLLNYGYTF
D gene: TRBD1; J gene: TRBJ2-4; V gene: TRBV20-1; clone size: many; CDR3 DNA: TGCAGTGCTGGCCCCAGGGGGCTGGGAAACATTCAGTACTTC; CDR3 protein: CSAGPRGLGNIQYF
D gene: TRBD1; J gene: TRBJ2-1; V gene: TRBV19; clone size: once; CDR3 DNA: TGTGCCAGTACCCTAGACCCGGGACAGGGCTTCTACAATGAGCAGTTCTTC; CDR3 protein: CASTLDPGQGFYNEQFF
D gene: TRBD2; J gene: TRBJ2-5; V gene: TRBV20-1; clone size: .; CDR3 DNA: TGCAGTGCTCTTGGGACTAGTGGGGAGCAGTACTTC; CDR3 protein: CSALGTSGEQYF
D gene: .; J gene: TRBJ2-1; V gene: TRBV25-1; clone size: .; CDR3 DNA: TGTGCCAGCAGTGTATTCAGGGGGACTAACGATGAGCAGTTCTTC; CDR3 protein: CASSVFRGTNDEQFF
D gene: TRBD1; J gene: TRBJ1-3; V gene: TRBV9; clone size: .; CDR3 DNA: TGTGCCAGCAGCGTACGGTCCCAGGGGGTTGGAAACACCATATATTTT; CDR3 protein: CASSVRSQGVGNTIYF
D gene: .; J gene: TRBJ2-3; V gene: TRBV5-1; clone size: many; CDR3 DNA: TGCGCCAGCAGCTTAACCCCCACAGCTAGCACAGATACGCAGTATTTT; CDR3 protein: CASSLTPTASTDTQYF
D gene: .; J gene: TRBJ2-3; V gene: TRBV18; clone size: .; CDR3 DNA: TGTGCCAGCTCACCTATTACCACAGATACGCAGTATTTT; CDR3 protein: CASSPITTDTQYF